The 11 T cell receptor beta chains below come from one sample, sequenced in a study of CD8+CD57+ T cells in acquired aplastic anemia. Genomic DNA served as template for TCR beta VDJ and CDR3 profiling. TCRdb re-analysed the reads in MiXCR, keeping a single row per CDR3 protein. The sample gives hundreds of thousands of distinct CDR3 sequences, under 80% of which show up once; less than 4% is in the top ten. Sequenced: sorted CD4+, CD8+, or CD8+CD57+ T cells (not recorded which) from PBMCs. These receptors were taken from a human donor in good health, serving as a control.

This sequence joins TRBV7-6 and TRBJ2-1; no clear D. Between the trimmed V and J ends, which lost 5 bases and 7 bases, there was a span of 9 bases. The CDR3 contains 12 residues. Germline loops: CDR1 SGHVS, CDR2 FNYEAQ. The CDR3 bases are TGTGCCAGCAGCGTATCCATTAATGAGCAGTTCTTC. This gives the protein CASSVSINEQFF.

The J gene is TRBJ1-1, the V gene TRBV29-1; tentatively, D is TRBD1 (5 bases). Trimming stripped 6 bases from V and 4 bases from J, with 12 bases between. This CDR3 is built from 12 residues. The germline CDR1 and CDR2 sequences are SQVTM and ANQGSEA. The CDR3: CSVTREGTEAFF. Written as DNA, the CDR3 is TGCAGCGTAACCAGGGAGGGCACTGAAGCTTTCTTT. Filled out from reference TRBV29-1 and TRBJ1-1, the complete variable domain reads SAVISQKPSRDICQRGTSLTIQCQVDSQVTMMFWYRQQPGQSLTLIATANQGSEATYESGFVIDKFPISRPNLTFSTLTVSNMSPEDSSIYLCSVTREGTEAFFGQGTRLTVV.

Note on this clonotype: The conserved phenylalanine or tryptophan is not found at the CDR3 terminus, so this likely reflects a read error. No DNA is shown, since the ends of the CDR3 on it are uncertain; the CDR3 is the one TCRdb lists. The chain recombines TRBV6-5 with TRBJ2-7; the table's D call, TRBD2, was not checked against the DNA. The CDR3 adds up to 8 amino acids, both ends counted. Germline values: CDR1 MNHEY, CDR2 SVGAGI. The CDR3 sequence: CASSPAYT.

On this clonotype: This sequence may be a read error, since a much larger clone differs from it by one base. This is likely a read error, given that the CDR3 carries no conserved phenylalanine or tryptophan at its end. The chain couples TRBV20-1 to TRBJ2-3, with 10 bases matching TRBD1. J was trimmed by 4 bases and V by 6 bases; bases with no gene match: 10. The CDR3 spans 15 residues. From germline, CDR1 is DFQATT and CDR2 SNEGSKA (reference sequence). The CDR3 sequence: CSASRDRGYSDTQYL. The CDR3 bases are TGCAGTGCGAGCCGGGACAGGGGATATTCAGATACGCAGTATCTT.

This clonotype was counted at least ten times. This rearrangement joins TRBV5-8 to TRBJ2-3; either TRBD1 or TRBD2 may fit D (5 bases each). Germline lookup yields CDR1 SGHTS and CDR2 YDEGEE. CDR3 length: 14 residues. V gave up 0 bases and J gave up 6 bases, with 11 bases separating them. The CDR3 sequence is CASSLAIGADTQYF. CDR3 in DNA: TGTGCCAGCAGCTTGGCAATCGGGGCGGATACGCAGTATTTT.

This sequence joins TRBV7-9 and TRBJ2-2, with TRBD2 matching 10 bases. Germline CDR1 SEHNR, CDR2 FQNEAQ (reference sequence). Trimming took 7 bases from V and 12 from J; bases not matched to a gene: 14. The CDR3 length is 15 residues. CDR3 in DNA: TGTGCCAGCACCTCAGGAGCGGGGGGGACCGCGCAGCTGTTTTTT. This encodes CASTSGAGGTAQLFF.

The table lists this clonotype with a count of one. The junction and the germline gene differ at one end; a read error may be behind it. V gene TRBV7-2 combines with J gene TRBJ1-4; D is possibly TRBD1 (6 bases). This CDR3 has 14 residues. Germline assignment: CDR1 SGHTA and CDR2 FQGNSA. The CDR3 is CASSVDRFGENLFF. The CDR3 DNA follows: TGCGCCAGCAGCGTAGACAGGTTCGGGGAAAACCTGTTTTTT.

As regards this clonotype: The CDR3 does not end in the conserved phenylalanine or tryptophan, so this is likely a read error. V is TRBV25-1 and J is TRBJ1-1; 7 bases match TRBD1. The CDR3 totals 16 residues. The germline V gene encodes CDR1 MGHDK and CDR2 SYGVNS. The CDR3 DNA reads as TGTGCAAGCAGTGAATCGGAGGGGGCGACGAACACTGAAGCTTTCCTT. Translated: CASSESEGATNTEAFL.

The V call is TRBV2, the J call TRBJ1-6, with D possibly being TRBD1 (6 bases). Trimming cost V 10 bases and J 9 bases, with 16 bases left between them. In germline, CDR1 is SNHLY, CDR2 FYNNEI. The CDR3 is 13 amino acids. In DNA form, the CDR3 reads TGTGCCACCACGGGGGCCCGGGCTTCACCCCTCCACTTT. Residues: CATTGARASPLHF.

V gene TRBV19 combines with J gene TRBJ2-7, with D possibly matching TRBD1 (5 bases). Germline V gene sequence: CDR1 LNHDA, CDR2 SQIVND (reference sequence). The CDR3 contains 12 residues. Trimming stripped 5 bases from V and 5 bases from J, with 10 bases between. The CDR3 is CASSQGVHEQYF. The CDR3 DNA follows: TGTGCCAGTAGTCAAGGGGTCCACGAGCAGTACTTC.

This clonotype was seen a handful of times. This clone may be a read error of a much larger clone one base away. The V gene is TRBV12-3 or TRBV12-4, the J gene TRBJ1-2; D is undetermined. The CDR3 has 13 amino acids. CDR3 sequence reads: CVSSPPGNYGYTF. For the CDR3, the DNA is TGTGTCAGCAGTCCACCGGGAAACTATGGCTACACCTTC.